This record covers a single T cell receptor beta chain. The data were taken from a study of CD8 T cells in Susac syndrome. The RNA input was roughly 0.5 to 1 ug, and it was reverse transcribed with random hexamers. TCRdb independently ran MiXCR on the immunoSEQ multiplex PCR reads; one entry per CDR3 protein. Here the sample spans 40,000 to 60,000 distinct CDR3 sequences, 93% being singletons. The CDR3 extends over 17 amino acids. V dropped 4 bases and J dropped 5; count of bases not matched to a gene: 13. CDR1 and CDR2 from the germline V gene are SGHDT and YYEEEE. The sequence was collected from a human donor with multiple sclerosis. The chain joins TRBV5-6 to TRBJ1-5; 9 positions agree with TRBD1. Material for sequencing was CD8+ T cells from PBMCs. The CDR3 region is CASSPFGTGWEDQPQHF. In DNA, the CDR3 is TGTGCCAGCAGCCCGTTTGGGACAGGGTGGGAGGATCAGCCCCAGCATTTT.